This TCR beta chain was sequenced during a study of low-dose radiotherapy and immunotherapy resistance in tumors. Germline values: CDR1 SQVTM, CDR2 ANQGSEA. Trimming stripped 7 bases from V and 5 bases from J, with 15 bases between. This CDR3 has 13 residues. Using a constant-region primer together with a V-primer adapter, TCRs were subjected to about 18 PCR cycles of amplification. Each CDR3 protein gets one entry after TCRdb re-called the reads with MiXCR. The top ten clones hold roughly 6.4% of a sample with under 60,000 distinct CDR3 sequences, about an eighth of them seen once. There are many counts of this clonotype. Stated time point: before trial treatment. Nivolumab, ipilimumab, aspirin, low-dose cyclophosphamide and low-dose radiotherapy were given to donors.

This chain connects TRBV29-1 to TRBJ1-5, with D tentatively TRBD1 (5 bases). Material: PBMCs, obtained before treatment. The sequence was obtained from a female donor with ovarian cancer. The CDR3 region has the DNA TGCAGCGCCGGGGGTCGCGGGGATCAGCCCCAGCATTTT. Translation gives CSAGGRGDQPQHF.